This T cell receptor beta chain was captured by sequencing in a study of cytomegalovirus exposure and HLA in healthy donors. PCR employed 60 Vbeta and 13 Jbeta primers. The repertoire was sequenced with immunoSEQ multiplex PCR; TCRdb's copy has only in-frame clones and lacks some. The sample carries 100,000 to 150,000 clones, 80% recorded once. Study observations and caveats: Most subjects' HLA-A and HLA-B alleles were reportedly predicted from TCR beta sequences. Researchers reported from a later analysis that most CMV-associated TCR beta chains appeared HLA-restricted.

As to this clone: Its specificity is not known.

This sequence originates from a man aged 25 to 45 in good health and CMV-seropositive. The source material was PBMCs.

In DNA, the CDR3 is TGTGCCAGCAGTTCGCTCGGACAGTTCACTGAAGCTTTCTTT. Translating gives CASSSLGQFTEAFF. The chain combines TRBV27 with TRBJ1-1, with D perhaps matching TRBD1 (6 bases). The CDR3 is made up of 14 amino acids. V was pared by 4 bases and J by 4 bases, with 13 bases between. Germline lookup yields CDR1 MNHEY and CDR2 SMNVEV (reference sequence).